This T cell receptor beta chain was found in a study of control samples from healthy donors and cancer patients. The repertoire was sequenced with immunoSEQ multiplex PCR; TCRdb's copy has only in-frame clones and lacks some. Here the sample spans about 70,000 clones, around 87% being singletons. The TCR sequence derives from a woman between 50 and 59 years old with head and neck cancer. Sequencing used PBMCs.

In nucleotides, the CDR3 is TGTGCCAGCAGCGTAGATTTTAAATACGGAGAGACCCAGTACTTC. Amino acid sequence: CASSVDFKYGETQYF. The chain employs TRBV9 and TRBJ2-5; no definite D call. V was pared by 0 bases and J by 4 bases, with 13 bases between. The CDR3 spans 15 residues. The germline V gene has CDR1 SGDLS and CDR2 YYNGEE.